This T cell receptor beta chain originates from a study of blood T cells in healthy people across ages. Study-wide context: Using template switching, researchers captured about one barcoded beta molecule for each two T cells.

Using a J-beta primer mix together with a sample-barcoded 5' primer, a second PCR was run for roughly 6 to 11 cycles. TCRdb processed the 5' RACE reads anew with MiXCR; each CDR3 protein has one entry. Here the sample spans 800,000 or so distinct CDR3 sequences, less than 80% being singletons. Study findings and constraints: Naive and antigen-experienced cells could not be conclusively compared, given unsorted PBMCs.

Germline V gene lookup returns CDR1 SGHRS and CDR2 YFSETQ. This CDR3 has 16 amino acids. As regards this clonotype: Its antigen is currently unknown.

Source material: blood. The clonotype comes from a young man in good health. The chain uses TRBV5-1 and TRBJ2-5, with 14 bases lining up with TRBD2. Matching the DNA end better, TRBJ2-7 makes the J call doubtful. The DNA for the CDR3 is TGCGCCAGCAGCTGGACTAGCGGGGGGATTAGCTACGAGCAGTACTTC. This sequence encodes CASSWTSGGISYEQYF.